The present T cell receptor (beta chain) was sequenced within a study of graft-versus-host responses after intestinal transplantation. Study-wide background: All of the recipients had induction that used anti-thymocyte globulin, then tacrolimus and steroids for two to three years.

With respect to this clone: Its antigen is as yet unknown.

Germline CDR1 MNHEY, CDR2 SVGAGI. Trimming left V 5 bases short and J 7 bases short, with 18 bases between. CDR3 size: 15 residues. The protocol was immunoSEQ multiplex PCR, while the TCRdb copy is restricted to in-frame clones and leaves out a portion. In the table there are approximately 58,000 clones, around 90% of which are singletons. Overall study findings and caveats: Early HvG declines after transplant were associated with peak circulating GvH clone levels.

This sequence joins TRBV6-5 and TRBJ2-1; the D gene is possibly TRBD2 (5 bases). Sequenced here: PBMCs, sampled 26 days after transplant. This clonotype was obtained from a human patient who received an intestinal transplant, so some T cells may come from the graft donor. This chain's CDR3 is CASSNLPTRSNEQFF. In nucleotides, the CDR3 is TGTGCCAGCAGTAACCTCCCAACTAGGTCTAATGAGCAGTTCTTC.